The 24 T cell receptor beta chains in this list originate from one sample, sequenced in a study of cytomegalovirus exposure and HLA in healthy donors. Primers: 60 Vbeta forward and 13 Jbeta reverse. Only in-frame clones appear in the TCRdb table, and some are missing; sequencing was by immunoSEQ multiplex PCR. Seen here are around 150,000 clones, about 78% observed once, and the top ten hold about 1.3%. The sample taken for sequencing was PBMCs. These receptor sequences come from a male donor in good health and CMV-seronegative.

The V call is TRBV25-1, the J call TRBJ1-2, with TRBD1 matching over 8 bases. Germline V gene sequence: CDR1 MGHDK, CDR2 SYGVNS. The CDR3 is made up of 14 amino acids. V lost 3 bases to trimming and J lost 6 bases; unmatched junction nucleotides: 6. In DNA form, the CDR3 reads TGTGCCAGCAGTGATACCGGACAGGGAGATGGCTACACCTTC. This codes for CASSDTGQGDGYTF.

The chain uses TRBV19 and TRBJ1-5; 8 nucleotides line up with TRBD1. Trimming took 5 bases from V and 5 from J; bases not matched to a gene: 11. The germline V gene has CDR1 LNHDA and CDR2 SQIVND (reference sequence). The CDR3 has 16 residues. The CDR3 sequence: CASSPVHGQGYQPQHF. The CDR3 DNA is TGTGCCAGTAGTCCGGTTCACGGACAGGGTTATCAGCCCCAGCATTTT.

The J gene is TRBJ2-3, the V gene TRBV6-1, with 9 nucleotides matching TRBD1. The CDR3 totals 15 residues. Per the germline V gene, CDR1 is MNHNS and CDR2 is SASEGT. The ends lost 11 bases at V and 2 bases at J; junction bases unmatched: 11. The CDR3 here is CASVLGQGPTDTQYF. The CDR3 nucleotides are TGTGCCTCAGTTTTGGGACAGGGCCCCACAGATACGCAGTATTTT.

This chain uses TRBV23-1 with TRBJ2-7; 12 bases fit TRBD2. Being an ORF, TRBV23-1 has a function that is uncertain. The CDR3 runs to 15 residues. J was trimmed by 3 bases and V by 4 bases; bases with no gene match: 4. CDR3 loop: CASSRLAGVIYEQYF. The CDR3 nucleotides read TGCGCCAGCAGTCGACTAGCGGGGGTCATCTACGAGCAGTACTTC.

Points on this clone: The sample has other DNA sequences that encode this CDR3 too. CDR3 amino acids: CASSHIQPTSGGADSYEQYF. CDR3 bases: TGTGCCAGCAGCCACATCCAACCGACTAGCGGGGGGGCGGACTCCTACGAGCAGTACTTC. The chain has TRBV9 and TRBJ2-7; 14 bases are a match to TRBD2. The V and J ends lost 4 bases and 0 bases, in that order; junction bases with no gene match: 15. There are 20 residues in the CDR3. Germline CDR1 and CDR2: SGDLS and YYNGEE.

This chain uses TRBV9 with TRBJ2-7; 8 bases are shared with TRBD1. Germline trimming cut 4 bases from V and 4 bases from J; bases unmatched to any gene: 19. This CDR3 comprises 18 residues. Germline loops: CDR1 SGDLS, CDR2 YYNGEE. The CDR3 nucleotides are TGTGCCAGCAGCCAGGACCGACAGGGGCCCCGGGACGGGTACGAGCAGTACTTC. Translated: CASSQDRQGPRDGYEQYF.

The genes are TRBV9 and TRBJ1-1; TRBD1 matches 8 bases. Trimming cost V 5 bases and J 5 bases; bases outside gene matches: 5. Germline V gene sequence: CDR1 SGDLS, CDR2 YYNGEE. This CDR3 is built from 13 residues. CDR3 coding DNA: TGTGCCAGCAGTACAGGGGGTCGGACTGAAGCTTTCTTT. It encodes CASSTGGRTEAFF.

The V call is TRBV7-3, the J call TRBJ1-2; 8 bases agree with TRBD1. With V trimmed by 5 bases and J by 8 bases, 7 bases remained unmatched. The CDR3 covers 13 residues. The germline gives CDR1 SGHTA, CDR2 FQGTGA. The CDR3 DNA sequence: TGTGCCAGCAGCAAACCAGGGGGCGGGGGCTACACCTTC. Translated, it gives CASSKPGGGGYTF.

This clone was seen more than once but under ten times. The CDR3 sequence: CASSPDTAEQYF. CDR3 in DNA: TGCGCCAGCAGCCCGGACACAGCGGAGCAGTACTTC. This chain joins TRBV5-1 and TRBJ2-7; tentatively, D is TRBD1 (5 bases). This CDR3 has 12 amino acids. The V gene's germline CDR1 is SGHRS and CDR2 YFSETQ. V was trimmed by 4 bases and J by 7 bases, leaving 12 bases between them.

The chain combines TRBV19 with TRBJ1-1; no definite D call. Germline values: CDR1 LNHDA, CDR2 SQIVND (reference sequence). This CDR3 is built from 16 residues. V lost 5 bases to trimming and J lost 0 bases, with 16 bases between them. CDR3 nucleotides: TGTGCCAGTAGTTTCTCTACCGGGAAATTGAACACTGAAGCTTTCTTT. Its protein is CASSFSTGKLNTEAFF. Full variable domain (outside the CDR3, taken from reference TRBV19 and TRBJ1-1): DGGITQSPKYLFRKEGQNVTLSCEQNLNHDAMYWYRQDPGQGLRLIYYSQIVNDFQKGDIAEGYSVSREKKESFPLTVTSAQKNPTAFYLCASSFSTGKLNTEAFFGQGTRLTVV.

The chain recombines TRBV9 with TRBJ2-1; 7 bases align to TRBD2. The CDR3 has 16 residues. Unmatched junction bases numbered 8, after V lost 0 bases and J lost 5 bases. Looked up from germline, CDR1 is SGDLS and CDR2 is YYNGEE. The CDR3 sequence: CASSVGGLAANNEQFF. In DNA form, the CDR3 reads TGTGCCAGCAGCGTAGGAGGGCTAGCGGCTAACAATGAGCAGTTCTTC.

CDR3 in amino acids: CASSGHRDRLYNEQFF. The CDR3 DNA sequence: TGCGCCAGCAGCGGGCACCGGGACAGGCTTTACAATGAGCAGTTCTTC. The chain is built from TRBV5-1 and TRBJ2-1; 8 positions agree with TRBD1. The CDR3 extends over 16 amino acids. V gave up 4 bases and J gave up 4 bases; unmatched junction bases: 10. Germline assignment: CDR1 SGHRS and CDR2 YFSETQ.

A remark on this clone: At one end, the junction sequence differs from germline, possibly due to a read error. CDR3 nucleotides: TGTGCCAGCAGTTTATCTGGCTCCCACAATGAGCAGTTCTTC. It translates to CASSLSGSHNEQFF. The chain joins TRBV27 to TRBJ2-1, with D unresolved. The length of the CDR3 is 14 residues. Germline V gene sequence: CDR1 MNHEY, CDR2 SMNVEV (reference sequence).

The chain is built from TRBV7-9 and TRBJ2-2; 8 bases map to TRBD2. The CDR3 length is 18 residues. Germline trimming cut 2 bases from V and 3 bases from J; bases unmatched to any gene: 11. Germline V gives CDR1 SEHNR, CDR2 FQNEAQ (reference sequence). CDR3 coding DNA: TGTGCCAGCAGCTTACCCGACAGAGCGGGAGAGGACACCGGGGAGCTGTTTTTT. This encodes CASSLPDRAGEDTGELFF.

CDR3 residues: CASSLPQNQPQHF. DNA of the CDR3: TGCGCCAGCAGCCTACCACAGAATCAGCCCCAGCATTTT. This chain connects TRBV4-1 to TRBJ1-5; D remains unclear. V lost 4 bases to trimming and J lost 4 bases, with 8 bases between them. The germline CDR1 and CDR2 sequences are MGHRA and YSYEKL. This CDR3 region has 13 residues.

This chain joins TRBV4-1 and TRBJ1-5, with a weak D call TRBD1 (5 bases). Per germline, CDR1 MGHRA and CDR2 YSYEKL. This CDR3 is built from 14 residues. Between the trimmed V and J ends, which lost 2 bases and 9 bases, there was a span of 14 bases. The CDR3 sequence is CASSQPGPQGPQHF. The CDR3 DNA reads TGCGCCAGCAGCCAACCAGGGCCTCAAGGGCCCCAGCATTTT.

The chain carries TRBV2 and TRBJ2-7; 12 bases are a match to TRBD2. Germline values: CDR1 SNHLY, CDR2 FYNNEI. This CDR3 comprises 14 residues. V lost 7 bases, J lost 7 bases, and 8 bases stayed unmatched. The CDR3 nucleotides are TGTGCCAGCACCAGACTAGCGGGAGCTGGAGAGCAGTACTTC. The encoded protein is CASTRLAGAGEQYF.

This clone has more than one count but fewer than ten. This chain's CDR3 is CSAEDGYGYTF. The CDR3 region has the DNA TGCAGTGCGGAGGACGGATATGGCTACACCTTC. The rearrangement joins TRBV20-1 to TRBJ1-2; no reliable D call. Germline CDR1 DFQATT, CDR2 SNEGSKA (reference sequence). The V and J ends lost 6 bases and 5 bases respectively, with 10 bases between them. The CDR3 length is 11 residues.

The chain combines TRBV7-2 with TRBJ1-6; 9 nucleotides line up with TRBD1. V lost 5 bases to trimming and J lost 10 bases; unmatched junction nucleotides: 18. The germline V gene has CDR1 SGHTA and CDR2 FQGNSA. The CDR3 is 18 amino acids. The CDR3 region has the DNA TGTGCCAGCAGCCTTAGGATCCGTCGGGACAGGGTATACTCACCCCTCCACTTT. Translated, it gives CASSLRIRRDRVYSPLHF.

This sequence joins TRBV5-1 and TRBJ2-1; 9 nucleotides line up with TRBD2. The germline V gene has CDR1 SGHRS and CDR2 YFSETQ. This CDR3 has 17 amino acids. The ends lost 2 bases at V and 7 bases at J; junction bases unmatched: 13. Here the CDR3 reads CASSFFGVSSGINEQFF. The CDR3 DNA follows: TGCGCCAGCAGCTTTTTCGGTGTGTCTAGCGGGATTAATGAGCAGTTCTTC.

This chain joins TRBV7-2 and TRBJ2-1, with TRBD2 matching 9 bases. The germline CDR1 and CDR2 sequences are SGHTA and FQGNSA. J was trimmed by 8 bases and V by 1 base; bases with no gene match: 9. This CDR3 has 16 amino acids. Here the CDR3 DNA reads TGTGCCAGCAGCTTAGGTATTAGCGGGAGTTTGGATGAGCAGTTCTTC. Protein sequence: CASSLGISGSLDEQFF.

The chain is built from TRBV5-1 and TRBJ1-2; D remains ambiguous. Germline V gene data show CDR1 as SGHRS and CDR2 as YFSETQ. V dropped 0 bases and J dropped 0 bases, with 12 bases sitting between them. This CDR3 comprises 16 residues. Here the CDR3 reads CASSLDSLSSNYGYTF. The CDR3 region has the DNA TGCGCCAGCAGCTTGGATAGCCTCAGCTCTAACTATGGCTACACCTTC.

The J gene is TRBJ2-3, the V gene TRBV15; 12 bases align to TRBD2. The CDR3 consists of 16 residues. Germline V lookup: CDR1 LNHNV, CDR2 YYDKDF (reference sequence). V dropped 3 bases and J dropped 1; count of bases not matched to a gene: 2. The DNA of the CDR3 is TGTGCCACCAGCAGCCGACTAGCGGGGGGCACAGATACGCAGTATTTT. Protein: CATSSRLAGGTDTQYF. The entire variable domain, with the rest obtained from reference TRBV15 and TRBJ2-3, is as follows: DAMVIQNPRYQVTQFGKPVTLSCSQTLNHNVMYWYQQKSSQAPKLLFHYYDKDFNNEADTPDNFQSRRPNTSFCFLDIRSPGLGDTAMYLCATSSRLAGGTDTQYFGPGTRLTVL.

The J gene is TRBJ1-1, the V gene TRBV19; unclear D gene. Germline V gene sequence: CDR1 LNHDA, CDR2 SQIVND (reference sequence). The ends were cut back, 1 base at V and 3 bases at J, with 12 bases in the middle. This CDR3 spans 15 amino acids. CDR3 loop: CASSIGGSHDTEAFF. As DNA, the CDR3 is TGTGCCAGTAGTATAGGAGGGAGTCATGACACTGAAGCTTTCTTT. Using reference TRBV19 and TRBJ1-1 for the parts outside the CDR3, the full variable domain is DGGITQSPKYLFRKEGQNVTLSCEQNLNHDAMYWYRQDPGQGLRLIYYSQIVNDFQKGDIAEGYSVSREKKESFPLTVTSAQKNPTAFYLCASSIGGSHDTEAFFGQGTRLTVV.